The rows below give T cell receptor beta chains drawn from one sample of a study of cytotoxic CD8 clonotypes in ibrutinib-treated CLL. TCRdb's table, derived via immunoSEQ multiplex PCR, lists solely in-frame clones and lacks some. This table holds approximately 340,000 clones, about 61% found once. Sequenced material: PBMCs, taken after 36 months of ibrutinib treatment. All receptors come from a human donor with chronic lymphocytic leukemia. Each CDR3 is given with its conserved first and last residue. The D gene is left open where the match is weak. A row's size may be missing; if present it is once, few, many or a size class.

abundance	v_gene	j_gene	d_gene	CDR3nt	CDR3aa
NA	TRBV18	TRBJ1-6	TRBD1	TGTGCCAGCTCACCCTCTCCGACAGGGGGCAGTAATTCACCCCTCCACTTT	CASSPSPTGGSNSPLHF
few	TRBV29-1	TRBJ1-2	TRBD1	TGCAGCGTCGGGACAGGGGTGAATGGCTACACCTTC	CSVGTGVNGYTF
NA	TRBV25-1	TRBJ2-3	TRBD2	TGTGCCGATATACTTACCCTAGCGGGAGTGGATACGCAGTATTTT	CADILTLAGVDTQYF
NA	TRBV19	TRBJ2-7	TRBD1	TGTGCCAGTAGTTTTGGACAGGGTTACGAGCAGTACTTC	CASSFGQGYEQYF
NA	TRBV18	TRBJ2-7	TRBD1	TGTGCCAGCTCCTCCAAGGACAGGCCCTCCTACGAGCAGTACTTC	CASSSKDRPSYEQYF
NA	TRBV5-1	TRBJ2-1	NA	TGCGCCAGCAGCTTGGCCGGGACCAATGAGCAGTTCTTC	CASSLAGTNEQFF
few	TRBV19	TRBJ2-1	TRBD2	TGTGCCAGTAGTCCTAGCGGGGCCTACAATGAGCAGTTCTTC	CASSPSGAYNEQFF
few	TRBV27	TRBJ1-5	NA	TGTGCCAGCAGTCGTGGGGGTTTTGGGAATCAGCCCCAGCATTTT	CASSRGGFGNQPQHF
NA	TRBV5-8	TRBJ1-2	NA	TGTGCCAGCAGCTTGTGGATCAATCAGGGCAACTATGGCTACACCTTC	CASSLWINQGNYGYTF
NA	TRBV7-2	TRBJ2-1	TRBD2	TGTGCCAGCAGGGTACTAGCGCTGTACAATGAGCAGTTCTTC	CASRVLALYNEQFF
NA	TRBV9	TRBJ1-2	NA	TGTGCCAGCAGCGTAGACAGGGCCTACTATGGCTACACCTTC	CASSVDRAYYGYTF
NA	TRBV29-1	TRBJ2-5	NA	TGCAGCGTTGAATGGACGGAGACCCAGTACTTC	CSVEWTETQYF
NA	TRBV9	TRBJ2-1	NA	TGTGCCAGCAGCGTGATTCTCGAGCAGTTCTTC	CASSVILEQFF
NA	TRBV6-4	TRBJ2-7	TRBD2	TGTGCCAGCAGTGACCGACGGACTAGCGGGATTATCCCCCCCTTC	CASSDRRTSGIIPPF
NA	TRBV15	TRBJ2-3	TRBD2	TGTGCCACCAGCAGAGATCCGGGGGGGATCACAGATACGCAGTATTTT	CATSRDPGGITDTQYF
NA	TRBV7-8	TRBJ1-2	NA	TGTGCCACCCTCGTAGCCGGCAAATTAGGGACCTTC	CATLVAGKLGTF
NA	TRBV29-1	TRBJ2-2	NA	TGCAGCGTTGGGACAGATGCGAACACCGGGGAGCTGTTTTTT	CSVGTDANTGELFF
NA	TRBV27	TRBJ1-2	NA	TGTGCCAGCAGTATGGGACGGAACTATGGCTACACCTTC	CASSMGRNYGYTF
NA	TRBV7-2	TRBJ2-1	TRBD2	TGTGCCAGCAGCTTAGGGCTAGCGGGGGGGCAAGGGGAGCAGTTCTTC	CASSLGLAGGQGEQFF
few	TRBV4-1	TRBJ2-7	TRBD1	TGCGCCAGCAGCTCCCGGGACAGGATGACCTACGAGCAGTACTTC	CASSSRDRMTYEQYF
few	TRBV6-1	TRBJ2-5	NA	TGTGCCAGCAGCGGCCCGGCTAGCGAATGGGAGACCCAGTACTTC	CASSGPASEWETQYF
NA	TRBV29-1	TRBJ2-5	TRBD1	TGCAGCGCGCTGGACAGGGCGGCTTCAGAGACCCAGTACTTC	CSALDRAASETQYF
few	TRBV27	TRBJ2-1	TRBD2	TGTGCCAGCAGTTTACTAGCGGTGTACAATGAGCAGTTCTTC	CASSLLAVYNEQFF
NA	TRBV18	TRBJ2-5	TRBD1	TGTGCCAGCTCACCGGAGACAGGGGTAGAGACCCAGTACTTC	CASSPETGVETQYF
NA	TRBV25-1	TRBJ2-5	NA	TGTGCCAGCAGTGAACCGGGGTCAGGAGAGAAAGAGACCCAGTACTTC	CASSEPGSGEKETQYF
few	TRBV2	TRBJ2-7	NA	TGTGCCAGCAGCCCGACAGGAACTTCCTACGAGCAGTACTTC	CASSPTGTSYEQYF
NA	TRBV10-3	TRBJ2-7	NA	TGTGCCACAAAGACCACCGACGCGGCTTACGAGCAGTACTTC	CATKTTDAAYEQYF
once	TRBV4-1	TRBJ2-7	TRBD2	TGCGCCAGCAGCCAAGGCCCCGGGCTAGCGGGGGTTTACGAGCAGTACTTC	CASSQGPGLAGVYEQYF
NA	TRBV18	TRBJ1-3	NA	TGTGCCAGCTCACCAGGAGGGACTGGAAACACCATATATTTT	CASSPGGTGNTIYF
NA	TRBV5-1	TRBJ1-1	NA	TGCGCCAGCAGCCTGTTCGTGAACACTGAAGCTTTCTTT	CASSLFVNTEAFF
NA	TRBV7-3	TRBJ2-1	TRBD1	TGTGCCAGCAGCTTAAGGGACAGACAGCACAATGAGCAGTTCTTC	CASSLRDRQHNEQFF
NA	TRBV5-1	TRBJ1-6	NA	TGCGCCAGCAGCCCCTTGGTGGCAGGGGCTGTTAATTCACCCCTCCACTTT	CASSPLVAGAVNSPLHF
NA	TRBV4-1	TRBJ1-2	NA	TGCGCCAGCAGCCAAGATCCAGGGGCAGGGCAACTAAAAAGGGGTGGCTACACCTTC	CASSQDPGAGQLKRGGYTF
NA	TRBV6-1	TRBJ1-5	NA	TGTGCCAGCAGTGAATACCGGGGGGGAGGTCAGCCCCAGCATTTT	CASSEYRGGGQPQHF
NA	TRBV13	TRBJ1-2	NA	TGTGCCAGCAGCTTAAGGGACCAGGGCCAGCTCTATGGCTACACCTTC	CASSLRDQGQLYGYTF
few	TRBV27	TRBJ2-1	TRBD1	TGTGCCAGCAGTTTCGGGACAGGGCCAGGTGGTGAGCAGTTCTTC	CASSFGTGPGGEQFF
NA	TRBV7-2	TRBJ2-5	TRBD2	TGTGCCAGCAGCTCTAGGGAGCCTAGCGGGGGTAGCCAAGAGACCCAGTACTTC	CASSSREPSGGSQETQYF